Listed below are T cell receptor beta chains from one sample, sequenced in a study of cytomegalovirus exposure and HLA in healthy donors. This table comes from immunoSEQ multiplex PCR, and its TCRdb copy is limited to in-frame clones, with some not included. The data contain 200,000 to 300,000 clones, about 92% of them singletons. Sequenced sample: PBMCs. Every receptor here comes from a woman aged 25 to 39 in good health and CMV-seronegative. Both conserved end residues are part of each CDR3. D genes are given only for firm matches. Only some rows state a clone size, as once, few, many or a class for expanded clones.

D gene,V gene,J gene,clone size,CDR3 DNA,CDR3 protein
.,TRBV28,TRBJ1-5,.,TGTGCCAGCAGTCCCCTTACTTTCAATCAGCCCCAGCATTTT,CASSPLTFNQPQHF
TRBD2,TRBV7-3,TRBJ2-1,.,TGTGCCAGCAGCTTACCCGGGACTAGCGGGAGTGATGAGCAGTTCTTC,CASSLPGTSGSDEQFF
TRBD2,TRBV28,TRBJ2-3,.,TGTGCCAGCATACCCGACCCCACGATTTCCCCGACTAGCGGCACAGATACGCAGTATTTT,CASIPDPTISPTSGTDTQYF
TRBD2,TRBV6-1,TRBJ2-3,.,TGTGCCAGCAGTGAGCGGGAGAGGTTACCACAGGATACGCAGTATTTT,CASSERERLPQDTQYF
.,TRBV27,TRBJ2-7,few,TGTGCCAGCAGTCCGGAGGGTTACGAGCAGTACTTC,CASSPEGYEQYF
.,TRBV20-1,TRBJ2-2,.,TGCAGTGCTAGATATGGTGGGGAGCTGTTTTTT,CSARYGGELFF
.,TRBV7-8,TRBJ1-4,.,TGTGCCAGCAGCCACGCCGTCCGAACAACTAATGAAAAACTGTTTTTT,CASSHAVRTTNEKLFF
TRBD1,TRBV28,TRBJ2-2,.,TGTGCCAGCAATAAGGGACAGGGGGTCTTGGCGGGACCGAACACCGGGGAGCTGTTTTTT,CASNKGQGVLAGPNTGELFF
TRBD2,TRBV5-1,TRBJ2-1,.,TGCGCCAGCAGCCCAACCGGGACTAGTAATGAGCAGTTCTTC,CASSPTGTSNEQFF
.,TRBV7-8,TRBJ2-2,.,TGTGCCAGCAGCTTATCCAGGGCGAACACCGGGGAGCTGTTTTTT,CASSLSRANTGELFF
.,TRBV10-3,TRBJ2-7,.,TGTGCCATCAGGTCTGGGACTCAGGCAGACTACGAGCAGTACTTC,CAIRSGTQADYEQYF
.,TRBV6-5,TRBJ2-5,.,TGTGCCAGCAGTTACGGCGGGGGCCAAGGTCAGACCCAGTACTTC,CASSYGGGQGQTQYF
.,TRBV29-1,TRBJ2-1,.,TGCAGCGTTGGTGGTGGGAATGAGCAGTTCTTC,CSVGGGNEQFF
TRBD2,TRBV29-1,TRBJ2-3,.,TGCAGCGTTGTCGGACTAGCGGGAGGCGACCCCCCAGATACGCAGTATTTT,CSVVGLAGGDPPDTQYF
TRBD2,TRBV7-8,TRBJ2-5,.,TGTGCCAGCAGCTCTCCCGGACTAGCGGGACTGGAGACCCAGTACTTC,CASSSPGLAGLETQYF
TRBD1,TRBV28,TRBJ1-5,.,TGTGCCAGCAGTCGGGACAGGGGGGTGAATCAGCCCCAGCATTTT,CASSRDRGVNQPQHF
.,TRBV27,TRBJ2-7,.,TGTGCCAGCAGTTTACGGACGGGGCTAGTGGCCGAGCAGTACTTC,CASSLRTGLVAEQYF
.,TRBV15,TRBJ2-2,.,TGTGCCACCATCTCGGGACGGACCTCTGTAACCACCGGGGAGCTGTTTTTT,CATISGRTSVTTGELFF
.,TRBV6-5,TRBJ2-7,.,TGTGCCAGCAGTTACTCGAGCGCATTGAGCTCCTACGAGCAGTACTTC,CASSYSSALSSYEQYF
TRBD1,TRBV7-2,TRBJ2-1,.,TGTGCCAGCAGCTTAGTACAGGGGGCTAGAAATGAGCAGTTCTTC,CASSLVQGARNEQFF
TRBD1,TRBV11-2,TRBJ2-5,.,TGTGCCAGCAGTAGCCGGGACAGGGAATTTGAAGAGACCCAGTACTTC,CASSSRDREFEETQYF
TRBD1,TRBV27,TRBJ2-7,.,TGTGCCAGCAGTCGACTGGGACAGGGGGACGAGCAGTACTTC,CASSRLGQGDEQYF
.,TRBV4-3,TRBJ2-6,once,TGCGCCAGCAGCCAAGTTGGGGGAAGGTCTGGGGCCAACGTCCTGACTTTC,CASSQVGGRSGANVLTF
TRBD2,TRBV6-1,TRBJ2-5,.,TGTGCCAGCAGTGTCAATAGCGGGAGGAAATTCGAGACCCAGTACTTC,CASSVNSGRKFETQYF
.,TRBV1,TRBJ2-1,.,TGCACCAGCAGCCAAGATCGAGGACTACTCTCCTACAATGAGCAGTTCTTC,CTSSQDRGLLSYNEQFF
.,TRBV11-2,TRBJ2-7,.,TGTGCCAGCAGCTTAGCAGGGTTCCTACCCTACGAGCAGTACTTC,CASSLAGFLPYEQYF
.,TRBV6-5,TRBJ2-7,.,TGTGCCAGCAGTGCGGGTCGCCCTATCTCCTACGAGCAGTACTTC,CASSAGRPISYEQYF
TRBD2,TRBV28,TRBJ2-3,.,TGTGCCAGCAGTCCCGCGCCGGGACTACCCCCGGATACGCAGTATTTT,CASSPAPGLPPDTQYF
.,TRBV27,TRBJ2-5,.,TGTGCCAGCACTCTATCGAAGGGGGAGACCCAGTACTTC,CASTLSKGETQYF
.,TRBV7-9,TRBJ2-7,.,TGTGCCAGCAGCCCCAGGGAGATACGGACCTACGAGCAGTACTTC,CASSPREIRTYEQYF
.,TRBV13,TRBJ1-1,.,TGTGCCAGCAGCTTAGGGGTGATGACAGGTTTTACTGAAGCTTTCTTT,CASSLGVMTGFTEAFF
TRBD2,TRBV19,TRBJ2-5,once,TGTGCCAGTAGCCTTGGACTAGCGGGGAGGGAGACCCAGTACTTC,CASSLGLAGRETQYF
.,TRBV2,TRBJ2-1,.,TGTGCCAGCAGTGAAGAGGGAGTGGGGTACAATGAGCAGTTCTTC,CASSEEGVGYNEQFF
.,TRBV19,TRBJ2-7,.,TGTGCCAGTAGTCTAAGTTGGGACTTACACGAGCAGTACTTC,CASSLSWDLHEQYF
.,TRBV9,TRBJ1-3,.,TGTGCCAGCAGCGTCTTCGACACAGATTCTGGAAACACCATATATTTT,CASSVFDTDSGNTIYF
.,TRBV5-1,TRBJ2-5,once,TGCGCCAGCAGCGTCATTCCGGGGGGCGCGGGGACCCAGTACTTC,CASSVIPGGAGTQYF
TRBD1,TRBV5-5,TRBJ2-7,.,TGTGCCAGCAGCTTGGTTCAGGGGGCCCACTACGAGCAGTACTTC,CASSLVQGAHYEQYF
.,TRBV5-1,TRBJ1-4,once,TGCGCCAGCAAAGAGGGTACAGGGTCTAATGAAAAACTGTTTTTT,CASKEGTGSNEKLFF
.,TRBV9,TRBJ2-1,once,TGTGCCAGCAGCGGCCTCCTGGGAAGACACAATGAGCAGTTCTTC,CASSGLLGRHNEQFF
TRBD2,TRBV30,TRBJ2-1,.,TGTGCCTGGAGTGCACGACTAGCGGGAGGGCCGTTAAATCTTCCCCGCCGGTTGAATGAGCAGTTCTTC,CAWSARLAGGPLNLPRRLNEQFF
.,TRBV7-8,TRBJ1-1,.,TGTGCCAGCAGCTTAGGTAAAGGACAGATGAACACTGAAGCTTTCTTT,CASSLGKGQMNTEAFF
.,TRBV5-6,TRBJ1-5,once,TGTGCCAGCAGCGAAGGGGGACAGCCCCAGCATTTT,CASSEGGQPQHF
.,TRBV10-2,TRBJ1-5,.,TGCGCCAGCAGTGAGTCTTTGGGGGGCGCGGGTCAGCCCCAGCATTTT,CASSESLGGAGQPQHF
.,TRBV7-2,TRBJ2-6,.,TGTGCCAGCAGCTTAGGACAGCGACCTGGGGCCAACGTCCTGACTTTC,CASSLGQRPGANVLTF
.,TRBV28,TRBJ2-7,.,TGTGCCAGCAGTTTATTCCCCGGGACTCTGACCTACGAGCAGTACTTC,CASSLFPGTLTYEQYF
.,TRBV19,TRBJ1-5,.,TGTGCCAGTAGCAAACAGGGTTTCAGCAATCAGCCCCAGCATTTT,CASSKQGFSNQPQHF
TRBD1,TRBV25-1,TRBJ1-1,.,TGTGCCAGCAGTTTTGGGACAGGGGATGAAGCTTTCTTT,CASSFGTGDEAFF
TRBD2,TRBV5-1,TRBJ2-5,.,TGCGCCAGCAGCTTACCTAGCGGGAAGTGGGAGACCCAGTACTTC,CASSLPSGKWETQYF
.,TRBV19,TRBJ1-5,few,TGTGCCAGTAGCGGGACCGGCCTGCATCAGCCCCAGCATTTT,CASSGTGLHQPQHF
.,TRBV28,TRBJ2-3,.,TGTGCCAGCAGTTCCGTTAGGGATACGCAGTATTTT,CASSSVRDTQYF
TRBD2,TRBV5-5,TRBJ2-7,.,TGTGCCAGCAGCCCGACTAGCGGGATTGGGTACGAGCAGTACTTC,CASSPTSGIGYEQYF
TRBD2,TRBV5-1,TRBJ2-7,.,TGCGCCAGCAGCCCCAGTTTCCTAGCGGGAGGCACTGAGCAGTACTTC,CASSPSFLAGGTEQYF
.,TRBV28,TRBJ1-1,.,TGTGCCAGCAGTTTGAGGACGGGATACACTGAAGCTTTCTTT,CASSLRTGYTEAFF
TRBD1,TRBV27,TRBJ1-5,.,TGTGCCAGCAGTCCCAGGGGGGGACCTTTGTCGAGCAATCAGCCCCAGCATTTT,CASSPRGGPLSSNQPQHF
TRBD2,TRBV7-9,TRBJ2-1,many,TGTGCCAGCAGCCCCTCTGTTAGCGGGAGGGCCGGATTCTACAATGAGCAGTTCTTC,CASSPSVSGRAGFYNEQFF